The present T cell receptor (beta chain) was sequenced within a study of cytomegalovirus exposure and HLA in healthy donors. Germline V gives CDR1 SGHNT, CDR2 YYREEE (reference sequence). Trimming cost V 2 bases and J 5 bases; bases outside gene matches: 8. The CDR3 is made up of 15 amino acids. Notes on the study in general: Judged likely to be a sequencing artifact was a cluster of highly shared sequence variants. Later findings reportedly placed an Asian-associated ancestry cluster below the approximately 650-donor mean for N-insertions. Researchers catalogued about 150 TCR beta chains as cytomegalovirus-associated.

This clone was detected once. Its antigen is undetermined. PCR primers comprised 60 Vbeta and 13 Jbeta primers. Method: immunoSEQ multiplex PCR; TCRdb's copy keeps in-frame clones and lacks some. The table has some 110,000 clones, less than 80% seen once. This clonotype was sampled from a woman aged 45 to 65 in good health and CMV-seropositive. The chain recombines TRBV5-4 with TRBJ2-5; 8 bases fit TRBD2. The sample taken for sequencing was PBMCs. The CDR3 coding sequence is TGTGCCAGCAGCTTCGGGTCCGGGGGGGCTGAGACCCAGTACTTC. It specifies CASSFGSGGAETQYF. The entire variable domain, with the rest obtained from reference TRBV5-4 and TRBJ2-5, is as follows: ETGVTQSPTHLIKTRGQQVTLRCSSQSGHNTVSWYQQALGQGPQFIFQYYREEENGRGNFPPRFSGLQFPNYSSELNVNALELDDSALYLCASSFGSGGAETQYFGPGTRLLVL.